This T cell receptor (beta chain) comes out of a study of sequential checkpoint blockade in melanoma. The germline V gene has CDR1 MDHEN and CDR2 SYDVKM. This CDR3 has 17 residues. Trimming at V came to 5 bases and at J to 4 bases, leaving 10 bases not matched to a gene. This sample's treatment: randomized to nivolumab then ipilimumab (arm A) or the reverse (arm B). The protocol was immunoSEQ multiplex PCR, while the TCRdb copy is restricted to in-frame clones and leaves out a portion. This sample has 25,000 to 35,000 clones, with 83% found just once. The TCR comes from a human donor with melanoma. This chain joins TRBV28 and TRBJ2-6, with 8 bases lining up with TRBD2. The source material was CD8+ T cells sorted from blood (inferred from file names), sampled from a patient given nivolumab and ipilimumab in sequence. Here the CDR3 DNA reads TGTGCCAGCAGTGAACCAGCGGGAGTTGCCGGGGCCAACGTCCTGACTTTC. Protein sequence: CASSEPAGVAGANVLTF.